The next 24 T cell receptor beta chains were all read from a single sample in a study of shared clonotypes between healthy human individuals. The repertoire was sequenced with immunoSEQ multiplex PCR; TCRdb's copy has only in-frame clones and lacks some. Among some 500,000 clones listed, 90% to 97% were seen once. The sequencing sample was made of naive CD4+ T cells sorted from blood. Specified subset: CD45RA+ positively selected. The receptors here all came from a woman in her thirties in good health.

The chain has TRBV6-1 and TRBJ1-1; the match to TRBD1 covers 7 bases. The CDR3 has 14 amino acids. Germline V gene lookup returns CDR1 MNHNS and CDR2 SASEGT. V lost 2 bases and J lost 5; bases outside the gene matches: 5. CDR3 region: CASSESYRGTEAFF. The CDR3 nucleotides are TGTGCCAGCAGTGAATCCTACAGGGGTACTGAAGCTTTCTTT.

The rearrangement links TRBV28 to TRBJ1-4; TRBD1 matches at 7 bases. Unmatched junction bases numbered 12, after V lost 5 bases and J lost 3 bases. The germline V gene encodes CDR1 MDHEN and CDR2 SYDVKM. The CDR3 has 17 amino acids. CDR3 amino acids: CASSPHLQGVANEKLFF. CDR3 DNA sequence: TGTGCCAGCAGTCCACACCTTCAGGGGGTGGCTAATGAAAAACTGTTTTTT.

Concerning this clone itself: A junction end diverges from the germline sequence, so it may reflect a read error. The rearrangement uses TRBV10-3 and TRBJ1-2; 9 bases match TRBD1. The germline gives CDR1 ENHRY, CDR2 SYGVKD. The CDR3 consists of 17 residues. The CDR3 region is CAISQSFGQGRNYGYTF. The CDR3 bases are TGTGCCATCAGTCAGTCATTCGGACAGGGGAGAAACTATGGCTACACCTTC.

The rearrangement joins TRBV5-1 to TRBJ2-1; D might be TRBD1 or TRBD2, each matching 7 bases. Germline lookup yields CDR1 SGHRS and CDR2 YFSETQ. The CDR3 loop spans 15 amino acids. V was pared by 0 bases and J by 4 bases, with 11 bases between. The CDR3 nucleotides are TGCGCCAGCAGCTTGGCAGGGGGGGTTTACAATGAGCAGTTCTTC. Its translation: CASSLAGGVYNEQFF.

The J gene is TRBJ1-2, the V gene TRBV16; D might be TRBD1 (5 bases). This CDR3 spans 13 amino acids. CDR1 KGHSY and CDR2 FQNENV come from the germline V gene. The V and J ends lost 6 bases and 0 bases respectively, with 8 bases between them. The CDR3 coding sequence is TGTGCCAGCAGTCCGGACACTAACTATGGCTACACCTTC. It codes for CASSPDTNYGYTF.

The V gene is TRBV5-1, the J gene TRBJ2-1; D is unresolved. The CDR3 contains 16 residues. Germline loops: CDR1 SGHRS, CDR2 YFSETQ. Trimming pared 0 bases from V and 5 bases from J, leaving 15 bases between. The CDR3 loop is CASSLDGGRRNNEQFF. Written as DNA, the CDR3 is TGCGCCAGCAGCTTGGATGGCGGACGACGTAACAATGAGCAGTTCTTC.

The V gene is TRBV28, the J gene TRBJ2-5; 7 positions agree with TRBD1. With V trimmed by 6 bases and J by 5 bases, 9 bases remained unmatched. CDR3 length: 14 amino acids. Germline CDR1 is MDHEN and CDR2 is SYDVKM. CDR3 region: CASRTQGRGETQYF. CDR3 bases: TGTGCCAGCAGAACACAGGGGCGCGGGGAGACCCAGTACTTC.

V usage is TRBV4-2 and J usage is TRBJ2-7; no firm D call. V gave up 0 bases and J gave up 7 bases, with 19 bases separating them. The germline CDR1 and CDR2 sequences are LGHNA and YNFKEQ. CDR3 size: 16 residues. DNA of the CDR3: TGTGCCAGCAGCCAAGATGAGGAGACTTGGGGTTGGGAGCAGTACTTC. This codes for CASSQDEETWGWEQYF.

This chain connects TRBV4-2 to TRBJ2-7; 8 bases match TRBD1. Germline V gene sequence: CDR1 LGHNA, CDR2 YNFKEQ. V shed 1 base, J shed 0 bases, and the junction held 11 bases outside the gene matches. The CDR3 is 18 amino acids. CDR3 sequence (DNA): TGTGCCAGCAGCCAAGTGGGGAAAGGGACAGGATCCTCCTACGAGCAGTACTTC. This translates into CASSQVGKGTGSSYEQYF.

The CDR3, as DNA: TGTGCCAGCAGTTCTAACAGGGGACCCTACGAGCAGTACTTC. As protein: CASSSNRGPYEQYF. This chain links TRBV6-1 with TRBJ2-5, with 7 bases identical to TRBD1. The J call may be incorrect, as the DNA end agrees better with TRBJ2-7. Germline assignment: CDR1 MNHNS and CDR2 SASEGT. CDR3 length equals 14 residues.

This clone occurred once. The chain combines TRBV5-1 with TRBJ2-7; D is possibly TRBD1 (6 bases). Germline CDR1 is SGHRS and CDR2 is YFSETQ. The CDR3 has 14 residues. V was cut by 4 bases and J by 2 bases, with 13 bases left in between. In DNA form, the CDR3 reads TGCGCCAGCAGCCCCGGGACATACACCTACGAGCAGTACTTC. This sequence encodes CASSPGTYTYEQYF.

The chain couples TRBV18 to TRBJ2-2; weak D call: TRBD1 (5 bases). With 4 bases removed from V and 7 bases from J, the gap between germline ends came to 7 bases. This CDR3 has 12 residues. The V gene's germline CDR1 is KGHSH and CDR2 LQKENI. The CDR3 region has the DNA TGTGCCAGCTCACGCGACAGCGGGGAGCTGTTTTTT. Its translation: CASSRDSGELFF.

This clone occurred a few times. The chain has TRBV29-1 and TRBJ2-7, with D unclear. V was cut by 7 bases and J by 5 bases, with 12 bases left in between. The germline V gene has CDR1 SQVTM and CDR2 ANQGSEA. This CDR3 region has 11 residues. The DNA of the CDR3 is TGCAGCGCCCTGGAGTGGGACGAGCAGTACTTC. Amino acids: CSALEWDEQYF.

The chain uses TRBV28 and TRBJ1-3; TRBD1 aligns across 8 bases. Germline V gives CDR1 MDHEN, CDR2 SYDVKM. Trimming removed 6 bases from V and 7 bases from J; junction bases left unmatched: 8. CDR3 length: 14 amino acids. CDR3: CASSIQGVRNTIYF. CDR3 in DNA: TGTGCCAGCAGCATACAGGGGGTTCGGAACACCATATATTTT.

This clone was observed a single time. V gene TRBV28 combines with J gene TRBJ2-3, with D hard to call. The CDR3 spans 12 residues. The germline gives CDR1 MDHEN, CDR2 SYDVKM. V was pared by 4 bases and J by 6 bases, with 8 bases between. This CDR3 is CASSYNSDTQYF. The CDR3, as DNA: TGTGCCAGCAGTTATAACAGCGATACGCAGTATTTT.

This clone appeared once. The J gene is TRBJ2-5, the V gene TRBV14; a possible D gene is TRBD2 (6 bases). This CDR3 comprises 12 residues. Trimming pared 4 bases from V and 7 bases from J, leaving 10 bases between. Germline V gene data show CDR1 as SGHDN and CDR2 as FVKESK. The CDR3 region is CASSPSGVTQYF. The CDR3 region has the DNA TGTGCCAGCAGCCCCTCGGGGGTGACCCAGTACTTC.

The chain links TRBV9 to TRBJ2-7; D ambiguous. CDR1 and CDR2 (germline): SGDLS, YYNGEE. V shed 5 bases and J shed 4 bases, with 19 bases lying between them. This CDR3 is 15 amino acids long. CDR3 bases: TGTGCCAGCAGTGGCAGGCCAGGCCAAACTTACGAGCAGTACTTC. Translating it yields CASSGRPGQTYEQYF. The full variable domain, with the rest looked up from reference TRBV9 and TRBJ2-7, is DSGVTQTPKHLITATGQRVTLRCSPRSGDLSVYWYQQSLDQGLQFLIQYYNGEERAKGNILERFSAQQFPDLHSELNLSSLELGDSALYFCASSGRPGQTYEQYFGPGTRLTVT.

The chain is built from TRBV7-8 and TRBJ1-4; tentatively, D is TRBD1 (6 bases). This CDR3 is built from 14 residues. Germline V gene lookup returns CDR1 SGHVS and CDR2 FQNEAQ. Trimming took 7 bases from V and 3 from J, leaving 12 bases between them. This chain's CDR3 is CASNQGPANEKLFF. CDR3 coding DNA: TGTGCCAGCAACCAGGGGCCGGCTAATGAAAAACTGTTTTTT.

The CDR3 DNA is TGTGCCAGCAGCAACCAGGGACGTTTAGGGAACACCGGGGAGCTGTTTTTT. Protein sequence: CASSNQGRLGNTGELFF. V gene TRBV7-8 combines with J gene TRBJ2-2, with D perhaps being TRBD1 or TRBD2 (5 bases each). The CDR3 has 17 amino acids. Trimming took off 5 bases at V and 1 base at J, with 17 bases between the two ends. CDR1 SGHVS and CDR2 FQNEAQ come from the germline V gene.

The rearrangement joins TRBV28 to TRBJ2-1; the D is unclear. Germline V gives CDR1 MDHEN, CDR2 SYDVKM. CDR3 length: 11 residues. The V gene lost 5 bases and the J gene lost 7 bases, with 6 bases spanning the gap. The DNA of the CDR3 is TGTGCCAGCAGTACCCGTAATGAGCAGTTCTTC. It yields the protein CASSTRNEQFF. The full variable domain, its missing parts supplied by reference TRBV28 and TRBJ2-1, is DVKVTQSSRYLVKRTGEKVFLECVQDMDHENMFWYRQDPGLGLRLIYFSYDVKMKEKGDIPEGYSVSREKKERFSLILESASTNQTSMYLCASSTRNEQFFGPGTRLTVL.

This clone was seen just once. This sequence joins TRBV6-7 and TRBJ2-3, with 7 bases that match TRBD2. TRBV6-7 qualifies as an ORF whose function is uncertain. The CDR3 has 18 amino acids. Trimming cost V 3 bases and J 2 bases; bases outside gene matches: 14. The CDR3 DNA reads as TGTGCCAGCAGTTATGGGGAGGGGCCCTCCACATACACAGATACGCAGTATTTT. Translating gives CASSYGEGPSTYTDTQYF.

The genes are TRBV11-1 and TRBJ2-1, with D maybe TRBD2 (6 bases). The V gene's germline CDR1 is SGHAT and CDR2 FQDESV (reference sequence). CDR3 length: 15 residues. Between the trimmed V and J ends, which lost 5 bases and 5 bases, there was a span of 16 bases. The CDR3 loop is CASSEGPVADNEQFF. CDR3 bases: TGTGCCAGCAGCGAGGGCCCGGTAGCGGACAATGAGCAGTTCTTC.

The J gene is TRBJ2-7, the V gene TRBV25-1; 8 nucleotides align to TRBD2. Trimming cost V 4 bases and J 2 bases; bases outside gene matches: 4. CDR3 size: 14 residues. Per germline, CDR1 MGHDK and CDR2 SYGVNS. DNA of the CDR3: TGTGCCAGCAGTGGTGCGGGAGGACCCTACGAGCAGTACTTC. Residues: CASSGAGGPYEQYF.

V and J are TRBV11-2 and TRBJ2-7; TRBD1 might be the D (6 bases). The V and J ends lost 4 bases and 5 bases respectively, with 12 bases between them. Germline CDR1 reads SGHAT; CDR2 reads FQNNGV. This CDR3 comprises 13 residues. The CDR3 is CASSSTGVHEQYF. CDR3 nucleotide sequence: TGTGCCAGCAGCTCGACAGGAGTCCACGAGCAGTACTTC.